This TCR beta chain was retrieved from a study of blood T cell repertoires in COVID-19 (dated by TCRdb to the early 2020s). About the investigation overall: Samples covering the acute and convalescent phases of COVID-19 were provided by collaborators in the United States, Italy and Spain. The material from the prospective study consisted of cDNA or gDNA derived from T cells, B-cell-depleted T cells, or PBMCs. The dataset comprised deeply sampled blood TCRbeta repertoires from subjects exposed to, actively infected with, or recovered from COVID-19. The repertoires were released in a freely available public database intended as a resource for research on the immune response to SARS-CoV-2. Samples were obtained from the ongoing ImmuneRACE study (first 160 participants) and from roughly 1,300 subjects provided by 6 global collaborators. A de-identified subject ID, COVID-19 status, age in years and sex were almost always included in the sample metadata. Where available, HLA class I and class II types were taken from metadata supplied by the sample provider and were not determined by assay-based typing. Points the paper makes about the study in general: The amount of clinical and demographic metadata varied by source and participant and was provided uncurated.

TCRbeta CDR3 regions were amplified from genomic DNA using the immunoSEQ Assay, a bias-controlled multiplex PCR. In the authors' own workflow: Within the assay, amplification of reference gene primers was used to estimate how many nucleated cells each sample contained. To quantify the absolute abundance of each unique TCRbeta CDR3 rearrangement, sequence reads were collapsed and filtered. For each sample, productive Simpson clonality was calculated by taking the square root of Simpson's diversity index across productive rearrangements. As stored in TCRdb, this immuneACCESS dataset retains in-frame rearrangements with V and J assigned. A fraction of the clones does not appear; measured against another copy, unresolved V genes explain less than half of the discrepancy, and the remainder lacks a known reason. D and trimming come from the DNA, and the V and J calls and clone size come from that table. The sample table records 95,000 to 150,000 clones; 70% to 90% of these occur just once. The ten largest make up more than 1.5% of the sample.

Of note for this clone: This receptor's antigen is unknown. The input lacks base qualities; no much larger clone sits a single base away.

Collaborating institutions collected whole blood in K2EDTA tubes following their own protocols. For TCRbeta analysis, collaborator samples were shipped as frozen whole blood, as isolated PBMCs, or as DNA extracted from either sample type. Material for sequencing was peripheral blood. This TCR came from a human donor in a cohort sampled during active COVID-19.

For the CDR3, the sequence is CASSSRSSYTGELFF. The nucleotide sequence reads TGCGCCAGCAGCTCCAGATCCTCTTACACCGGGGAGCTGTTTTTT. The chain is made from TRBV5-1 and TRBJ2-2, with the D gene uncertain. The CDR3 covers 15 residues, taking in both the cysteine and the phenylalanine. Only the CDR3 portion is preserved as DNA: 45 bases, with reading frame beginning at the first base. V sheds 3 bases and J sheds 3 bases, leaving 12 bases between their ends. The germline V gene yields SGHRS for CDR1 and YFSETQ for CDR2.